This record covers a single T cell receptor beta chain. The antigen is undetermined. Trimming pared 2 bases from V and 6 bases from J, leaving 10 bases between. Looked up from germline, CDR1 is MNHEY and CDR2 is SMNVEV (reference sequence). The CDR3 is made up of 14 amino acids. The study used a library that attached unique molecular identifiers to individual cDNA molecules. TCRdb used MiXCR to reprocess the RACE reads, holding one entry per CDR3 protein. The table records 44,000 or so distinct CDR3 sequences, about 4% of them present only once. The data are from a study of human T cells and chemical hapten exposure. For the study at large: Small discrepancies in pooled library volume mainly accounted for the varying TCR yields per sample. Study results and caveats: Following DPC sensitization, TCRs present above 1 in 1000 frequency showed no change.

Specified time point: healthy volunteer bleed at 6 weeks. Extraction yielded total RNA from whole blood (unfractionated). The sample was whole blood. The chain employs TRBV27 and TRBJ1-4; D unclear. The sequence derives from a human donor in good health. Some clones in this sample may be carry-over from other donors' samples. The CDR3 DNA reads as TGTGCCAGCAGTTTAAACGGTGGGGATGAAAAACTGTTTTTT. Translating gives CASSLNGGDEKLFF.